The 20 T cell receptor beta chains reported below all come from one sample, sequenced in a study of T cell repertoires in cytomegalovirus infection. TCRdb re-derived calls from the reads in MiXCR, one entry per CDR3 protein. Here the sample spans more than 150,000 distinct CDR3 sequences, roughly a fifth being singletons. The sequenced sample consisted of PBMCs. The receptors were sampled from a human donor in good health (CMV status not recorded). Some clones in this sample may be carry-over from other donors' samples.

This chain links TRBV7-4 with TRBJ2-1, with D perhaps matching TRBD2 (5 bases). There are 14 residues in the CDR3. V was cut by 3 bases and J by 7 bases, with 13 bases left in between. From germline, CDR1 is SGHVT and CDR2 SQSDAQ. The CDR3 protein is CASSFAGIVNEQFF. The DNA of the CDR3 is TGTGCCAGCAGCTTCGCCGGGATCGTGAATGAGCAGTTCTTC.

The chain links TRBV2 to TRBJ2-3; no reliable D call. Germline CDR1 reads SNHLY; CDR2 reads FYNNEI. Trimming took 7 bases from V and 6 from J, leaving 14 bases between them. The CDR3 is 13 amino acids. The CDR3 is CASTQLMRDTQYF. For the CDR3, the DNA is TGTGCCAGCACCCAGCTGATGAGGGATACGCAGTATTTT.

The rearrangement joins TRBV20-1 to TRBJ1-1, with a weak D call TRBD1 (5 bases). Germline-derived CDR1 and CDR2 are DFQATT and SNEGSKA (reference sequence). The V gene lost 2 bases and the J gene lost 2 bases, with 24 bases spanning the gap. CDR3 length: 18 amino acids. CDR3 DNA: TGCAGTGCTAGAATTCCCCTACGTGCAGGGCCGCAAAACACTGAAGCTTTCTTT. Its protein is CSARIPLRAGPQNTEAFF.

This clonotype was seen at least ten times. The V gene is TRBV7-2, the J gene TRBJ1-4; D is unclear. CDR3 length: 14 amino acids. Trimming cost V 2 bases and J 0 bases, with 4 bases left between them. From germline, CDR1 is SGHTA and CDR2 FQGNSA. The CDR3 DNA sequence: TGTGCCAGCAGCTTATCCTCAACTAATGAAAAACTGTTTTTT. It encodes CASSLSSTNEKLFF.

This sequence joins TRBV5-6 and TRBJ2-1, with D possibly matching TRBD2 (6 bases). CDR1 and CDR2 (germline): SGHDT, YYEEEE. V lost 3 bases to trimming and J lost 4 bases, with 11 bases between them. This CDR3 contains 14 residues. The CDR3 nucleotides are TGTGCCAGCAGCTACGGGGGACCTTACAATGAGCAGTTCTTC. Translation: CASSYGGPYNEQFF. The full variable domain, completed using reference TRBV5-6 and TRBJ2-1, is DAGVTQSPTHLIKTRGQQVTLRCSPKSGHDTVSWYQQALGQGPQFIFQYYEEEERQRGNFPDRFSGHQFPNYSSELNVNALLLGDSALYLCASSYGGPYNEQFFGPGTRLTVL.

This clonotype appeared a few times. This sequence joins TRBV19 and TRBJ2-1, with 8 bases lining up with TRBD1. The CDR3 runs 16 residues. After removal of 5 bases from V and 4 bases from J, the junction contained 10 bases not matched to a gene. CDR1 LNHDA and CDR2 SQIVND come from the germline V gene (reference sequence). Here the CDR3 reads CASSSPGTGVYNEQFF. The CDR3 DNA reads as TGTGCCAGTAGTTCACCCGGGACAGGAGTATACAATGAGCAGTTCTTC. Combining the CDR3 with reference TRBV19 and TRBJ2-1 gives the whole variable domain DGGITQSPKYLFRKEGQNVTLSCEQNLNHDAMYWYRQDPGQGLRLIYYSQIVNDFQKGDIAEGYSVSREKKESFPLTVTSAQKNPTAFYLCASSSPGTGVYNEQFFGPGTRLTVL.

In its sample, this clonotype was seen a few times. The rearrangement links TRBV7-6 to TRBJ1-1; D gene uncertain. Germline loops: CDR1 SGHVS, CDR2 FNYEAQ. V was cut by 5 bases and J by 8 bases, with 15 bases left in between. The CDR3 extends over 13 amino acids. In DNA form, the CDR3 reads TGTGCCAGCAGCCATTTCACCGGGTCCGAAGCTTTCTTT. Translating it yields CASSHFTGSEAFF.

V gene TRBV28 combines with J gene TRBJ2-3; D is unresolved. The ends were cut back, 2 bases at V and 9 bases at J, with 12 bases in the middle. Germline V lookup: CDR1 MDHEN, CDR2 SYDVKM. The CDR3 sequence is 13 residues long. The CDR3 sequence: CASSLLEPPTQYF. Written as DNA, the CDR3 is TGTGCCAGCAGTTTACTGGAGCCGCCCACGCAGTATTTT.

This clonotype was counted a few times. The genes are TRBV6-1 and TRBJ2-1; D is ambiguous. Germline CDR1 reads MNHNS; CDR2 reads SASEGT. Trimming took 1 base from V and 15 from J, leaving 13 bases between them. This CDR3 is built from 12 residues. CDR3 sequence (DNA): TGTGCCAGCAGTGAAGAACGGCCCGGCTGGTTCTTC. Protein: CASSEERPGWFF.

This clonotype was detected only a few times. The J gene is TRBJ1-4, the V gene TRBV6-6; maybe TRBD1 (5 bases). The CDR3 is made up of 12 amino acids. Trimming removed 8 bases from V and 6 bases from J, with 10 bases in between. Germline values: CDR1 MNHNY, CDR2 SVGAGI (reference sequence). CDR3 amino acids: CASGGSDEKLFF. The DNA of the CDR3 is TGTGCCAGCGGGGGTTCCGATGAAAAACTGTTTTTT.

V and J are TRBV6-1 and TRBJ2-1; 11 positions match TRBD1. V shed 9 bases, J shed 7 bases, and the junction held 8 bases outside the gene matches. CDR1 is MNHNS, CDR2 SASEGT, per germline. This CDR3 is 14 amino acids long. In DNA, the CDR3 is TGTGCCAGTTCTTGGACAGGGGGCTGGAATGAGCAGTTCTTC. Amino acids: CASSWTGGWNEQFF.

The chain joins TRBV12-3 or TRBV12-4 to TRBJ2-7, with D possibly matching TRBD2 (5 bases). Trimming left V 3 bases short and J 4 bases short, with 13 bases between. The CDR3 consists of 14 residues. The CDR3 bases are TGTGCCAGCAGTTTCCCGGGAAGCCTGTACGAGCAGTACTTC. Encoded protein: CASSFPGSLYEQYF.

V and J are TRBV5-4 and TRBJ2-6, with TRBD2 matching 9 bases. This CDR3 has 19 residues. Germline lookup yields CDR1 SGHNT and CDR2 YYREEE (reference sequence). After removal of 0 bases from V and 0 bases from J, the junction contained 7 bases not matched to a gene. The CDR3 loop is CASSLGAAGGHSGANVLTF. The CDR3 DNA sequence: TGTGCCAGCAGCTTGGGAGCAGCGGGGGGCCACTCTGGGGCCAACGTCCTGACTTTC.

In this sample, this clonotype turned up a few times. The V and J genes are TRBV6-1 and TRBJ1-2; TRBD1 matches 8 bases. Germline values: CDR1 MNHNS, CDR2 SASEGT. The CDR3 is made up of 15 amino acids. J lost 1 base, V lost 8 bases, and 9 bases had no gene match. CDR3 nucleotide sequence: TGTGCCAGCGGGGACAGGCGAAACGGTAACTATGGCTACACCTTC. As protein: CASGDRRNGNYGYTF.

This clonotype was seen a handful of times. The genes are TRBV7-9 and TRBJ2-1; 9 bases align to TRBD2. Losses at the gene ends were 1 base for V and 6 bases for J; bases not matched to a gene: 4. Looked up from germline, CDR1 is SEHNR and CDR2 is FQNEAQ (reference sequence). The CDR3 is made up of 15 amino acids. CDR3 region: CASSLGAGGINEQFF. Written as DNA, the CDR3 is TGTGCCAGCAGCTTAGGGGCGGGAGGGATCAATGAGCAGTTCTTC.

Comments on this clonotype: A read error is possible here, since a much larger clone lies one base away. The V call is TRBV7-2, the J call TRBJ2-1; D is unclear. There are 15 residues in the CDR3. V lost 0 bases, J lost 2 bases, and 8 bases lay in between. Germline loops: CDR1 SGHTA, CDR2 FQGNSA. The CDR3 loop reads CASSLAKGTYNEQFF. In nucleotides, the CDR3 is TGTGCCAGCAGCTTAGCTAAGGGAACCTACAATGAGCAGTTCTTC.

As to this clonotype: The junction shows a germline mismatch at one end, possibly a read error. V and J are TRBV12-3 or TRBV12-4 and TRBJ1-5; a weak D match, TRBD1 (5 bases). The CDR3 extends over 12 amino acids. Here the CDR3 DNA reads TGTGTCAGCAGACTGGGGGGGCAGCCCCAGCATTTT. Translated: CVSRLGGQPQHF.

This clonotype was observed a few times. The V gene is TRBV28, the J gene TRBJ2-7, with TRBD2 matching 9 bases. Germline V CDR1 and CDR2: MDHEN, SYDVKM. V was clipped by 4 bases and J by 6 bases; unmatched bases: 4. The CDR3 length is 13 residues. CDR3 DNA sequence: TGTGCCAGCAGTTCCGGACTAGCGACCGAGCAGTACTTC. Protein: CASSSGLATEQYF.

This chain connects TRBV29-1 to TRBJ2-3; perhaps TRBD1 as D (6 bases). CDR1 is SQVTM and CDR2 is ANQGSEA in the germline V gene. The V end lost 0 bases, the J end lost 2 bases, and 18 bases lay between the germline ends. The CDR3 is made up of 17 amino acids. The CDR3 DNA is TGCAGCGTTGAAGAATTGGGGGCTCTTCGGGCCACAGATACGCAGTATTTT. Its translation: CSVEELGALRATDTQYF.

This chain joins TRBV25-1 and TRBJ1-2, with unresolved D. CDR1 and CDR2 (germline): MGHDK, SYGVNS. V was pared by 0 bases and J by 2 bases, with 7 bases between. The length of the CDR3 is 14 residues. In nucleotides, the CDR3 is TGTGCCAGCAGTGAATACGGGTCAAACTATGGCTACACCTTC. Its protein product is CASSEYGSNYGYTF.